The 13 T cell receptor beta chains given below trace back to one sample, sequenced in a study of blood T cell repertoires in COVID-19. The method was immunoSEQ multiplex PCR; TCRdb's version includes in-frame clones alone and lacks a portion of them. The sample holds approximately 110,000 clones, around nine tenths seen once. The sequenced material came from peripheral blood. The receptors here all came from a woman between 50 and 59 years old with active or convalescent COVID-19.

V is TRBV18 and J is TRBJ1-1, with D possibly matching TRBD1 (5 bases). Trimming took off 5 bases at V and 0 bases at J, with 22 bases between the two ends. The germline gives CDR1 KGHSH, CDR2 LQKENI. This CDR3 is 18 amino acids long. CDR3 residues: CASSTTPLQTAMNTEAFF. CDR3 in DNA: TGTGCCAGCTCAACAACCCCGCTCCAGACAGCCATGAACACTGAAGCTTTCTTT. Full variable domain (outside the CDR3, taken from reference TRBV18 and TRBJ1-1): NAGVMQNPRHLVRRRGQEARLRCSPMKGHSHVYWYRQLPEEGLKFMVYLQKENIIDESGMPKERFSAEFPKEGPSILRIQQVVRGDSAAYFCASSTTPLQTAMNTEAFFGQGTRLTVV.

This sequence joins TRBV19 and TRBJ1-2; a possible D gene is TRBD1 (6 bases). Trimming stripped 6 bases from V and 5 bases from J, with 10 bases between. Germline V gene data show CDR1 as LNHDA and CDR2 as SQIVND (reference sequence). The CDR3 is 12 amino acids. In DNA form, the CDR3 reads TGTGCCAGTAGGAAACAGGGTTATGGCTACACCTTC. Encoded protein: CASRKQGYGYTF.

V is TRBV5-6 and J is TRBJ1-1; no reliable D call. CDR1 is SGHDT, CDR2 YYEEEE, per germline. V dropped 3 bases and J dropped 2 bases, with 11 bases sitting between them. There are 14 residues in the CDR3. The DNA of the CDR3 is TGTGCCAGCAGCTCAACGGGTCGCAACACTGAAGCTTTCTTT. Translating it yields CASSSTGRNTEAFF. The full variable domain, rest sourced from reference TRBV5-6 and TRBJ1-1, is DAGVTQSPTHLIKTRGQQVTLRCSPKSGHDTVSWYQQALGQGPQFIFQYYEEEERQRGNFPDRFSGHQFPNYSSELNVNALLLGDSALYLCASSSTGRNTEAFFGQGTRLTVV.

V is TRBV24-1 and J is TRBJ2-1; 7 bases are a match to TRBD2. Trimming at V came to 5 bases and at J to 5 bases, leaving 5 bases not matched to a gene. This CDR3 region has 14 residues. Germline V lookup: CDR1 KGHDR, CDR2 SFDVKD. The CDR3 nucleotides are TGTGCCACCAGTGTCCCCGGGACTAACAATGAGCAGTTCTTC. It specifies CATSVPGTNNEQFF.

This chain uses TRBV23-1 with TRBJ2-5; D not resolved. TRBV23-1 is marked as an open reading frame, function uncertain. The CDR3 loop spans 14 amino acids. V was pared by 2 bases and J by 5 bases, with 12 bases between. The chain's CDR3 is CASSQGQLRETQYF. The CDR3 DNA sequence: TGCGCCAGCAGTCAAGGGCAGCTTCGGGAGACCCAGTACTTC.

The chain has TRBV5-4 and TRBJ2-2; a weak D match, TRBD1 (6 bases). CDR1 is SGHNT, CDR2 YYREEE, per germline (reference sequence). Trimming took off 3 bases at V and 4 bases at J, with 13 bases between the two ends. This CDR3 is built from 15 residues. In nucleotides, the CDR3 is TGTGCCAGCAGCTATAGCGCCAGGGGCACCGGGGAGCTGTTTTTT. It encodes CASSYSARGTGELFF.

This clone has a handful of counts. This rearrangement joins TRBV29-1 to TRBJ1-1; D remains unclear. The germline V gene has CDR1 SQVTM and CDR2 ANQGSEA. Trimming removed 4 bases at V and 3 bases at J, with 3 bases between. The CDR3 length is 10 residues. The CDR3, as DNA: TGCAGCGTTGGAGACACTGAAGCTTTCTTT. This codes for CSVGDTEAFF.

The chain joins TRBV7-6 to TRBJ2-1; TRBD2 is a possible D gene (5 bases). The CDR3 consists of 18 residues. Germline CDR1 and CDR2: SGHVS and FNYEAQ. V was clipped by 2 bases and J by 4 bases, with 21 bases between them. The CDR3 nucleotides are TGTGCCAGCAGCTTACGGGAACGGCGGATCTACGGGTACAATGAGCAGTTCTTC. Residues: CASSLRERRIYGYNEQFF.

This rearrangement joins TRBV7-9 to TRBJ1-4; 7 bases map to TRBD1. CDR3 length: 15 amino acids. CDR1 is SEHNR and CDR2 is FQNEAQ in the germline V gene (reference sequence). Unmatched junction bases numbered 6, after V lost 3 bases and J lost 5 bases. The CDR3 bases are TGTGCCAGCAGCTTCACACAGGGGATGAATGAAAAACTGTTTTTT. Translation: CASSFTQGMNEKLFF. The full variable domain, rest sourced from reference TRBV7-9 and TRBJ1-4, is DTGVSQNPRHKITKRGQNVTFRCDPISEHNRLYWYRQTLGQGPEFLTYFQNEAQLEKSRLLSDRFSAERPKGSFSTLEIQRTEQGDSAMYLCASSFTQGMNEKLFFGSGTQLSVL.

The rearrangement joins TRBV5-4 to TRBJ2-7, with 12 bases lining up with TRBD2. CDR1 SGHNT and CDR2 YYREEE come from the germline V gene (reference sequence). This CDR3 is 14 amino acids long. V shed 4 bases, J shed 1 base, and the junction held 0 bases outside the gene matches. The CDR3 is CASSLAGGSYEQYF. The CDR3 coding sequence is TGTGCCAGCAGCCTAGCGGGAGGGTCCTACGAGCAGTACTTC. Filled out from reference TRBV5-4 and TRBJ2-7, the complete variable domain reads ETGVTQSPTHLIKTRGQQVTLRCSSQSGHNTVSWYQQALGQGPQFIFQYYREEENGRGNFPPRFSGLQFPNYSSELNVNALELDDSALYLCASSLAGGSYEQYFGPGTRLTVT.

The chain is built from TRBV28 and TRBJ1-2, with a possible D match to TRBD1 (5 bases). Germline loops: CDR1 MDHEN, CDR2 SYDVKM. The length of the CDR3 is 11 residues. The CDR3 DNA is TGTGCATCTGGGGCCTACTATGGCTACACCTTC. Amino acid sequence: CASGAYYGYTF.

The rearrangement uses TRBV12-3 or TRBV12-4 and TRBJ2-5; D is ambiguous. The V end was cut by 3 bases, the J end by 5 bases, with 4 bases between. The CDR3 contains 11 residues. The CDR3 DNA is TGTGCCAGCAGTTTTGCGGAGACCCAGTACTTC. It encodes CASSFAETQYF.

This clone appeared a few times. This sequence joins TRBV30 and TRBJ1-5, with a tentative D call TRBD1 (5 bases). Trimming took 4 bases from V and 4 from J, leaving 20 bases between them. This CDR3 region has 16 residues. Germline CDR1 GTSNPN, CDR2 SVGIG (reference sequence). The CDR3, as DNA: TGTGCCTGGACCCCTCGTTGGGGGGAGACTAATCAGCCCCAGCATTTT. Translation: CAWTPRWGETNQPQHF.